What follows are 7 T cell receptor beta chains derived from one specimen sequenced in a study of cytomegalovirus exposure and HLA in healthy donors. Primers for the PCR totalled 60 Vbeta and 13 Jbeta. Measured with immunoSEQ multiplex PCR; TCRdb has only the in-frame clones, and not every one. The table shows around 190,000 clones, with approximately 85% occurring only once. Sequencing input: PBMCs. These receptors were collected from a woman in her 50s in good health and CMV-seronegative.

The chain couples TRBV19 to TRBJ1-3, with 8 bases fitting TRBD1. The length of the CDR3 is 13 residues. V dropped 8 bases and J dropped 2; count of bases not matched to a gene: 2. CDR1 and CDR2 (germline): LNHDA, SQIVND (reference sequence). The CDR3 spells CASDRGAGNTIYF. In nucleotides, the CDR3 is TGTGCCAGTGACAGGGGAGCTGGAAACACCATATATTTT.

This chain's CDR3 is CASSQTGMNTEAFF. CDR3 coding DNA: TGTGCCAGCAGCCAAACAGGGATGAACACTGAAGCTTTCTTT. The genes are TRBV14 and TRBJ1-1; D perhaps matches TRBD1 (6 bases). V lost 2 bases and J 0 bases, leaving 7 bases between the germline ends. The CDR3 is made up of 14 amino acids. Germline V gives CDR1 SGHDN, CDR2 FVKESK.

This chain connects TRBV5-1 to TRBJ2-5, with a weak D call TRBD2 (6 bases). The CDR3 contains 16 residues. The V end was cut by 0 bases, the J end by 0 bases, with 12 bases between. The V gene's germline CDR1 is SGHRS and CDR2 YFSETQ. CDR3 sequence reads: CASSLGASANQETQYF. CDR3 nucleotides: TGCGCCAGCAGCTTGGGGGCTAGCGCGAACCAAGAGACCCAGTACTTC.

This chain connects TRBV28 to TRBJ2-7; the D gene is possibly TRBD2 (5 bases). The CDR3 sequence is 13 residues long. Germline V gene data show CDR1 as MDHEN and CDR2 as SYDVKM. V was trimmed by 4 bases and J by 5 bases, leaving 12 bases between them. This CDR3 reads CASSSPDGDEQYF. DNA of the CDR3: TGTGCCAGCAGTTCCCCCGACGGGGACGAGCAGTACTTC.

The count of this clone is one. This chain uses TRBV19 with TRBJ2-7, with a possible D match to TRBD2 (5 bases). The ends were cut back, 3 bases at V and 3 bases at J, with 15 bases in the middle. The CDR3 covers 15 residues. From germline, CDR1 is LNHDA and CDR2 SQIVND (reference sequence). DNA for the CDR3: TGTGCCAGTAGTATCGGGGAACCGTACGGCTACGAGCAGTACTTC. It translates to CASSIGEPYGYEQYF.

About this clone: The junction does not match germline at one end; this may be a read error. The chain has TRBV5-1 and TRBJ2-2; D gene ambiguous. Germline V gene sequence: CDR1 SGHRS, CDR2 YFSETQ. The CDR3 has 15 amino acids. The CDR3 DNA reads TGTGCCAGCAGCTTGGTTGACACCTACACCGGGGAGCTGTTTTTT. Protein: CASSLVDTYTGELFF.

In its sample, this clone was seen a few times. The gene calls are TRBV7-9 and TRBJ2-2, with a tentative D call TRBD1 (6 bases). Trimming stripped 0 bases from V and 2 bases from J, with 10 bases between. Germline V gives CDR1 SEHNR, CDR2 FQNEAQ (reference sequence). CDR3 length: 16 amino acids. CDR3 amino acids: CASSLAPGVNTGELFF. The CDR3 region has the DNA TGTGCCAGCAGCTTAGCCCCAGGGGTTAACACCGGGGAGCTGTTTTTT. The full variable domain, with the rest looked up from reference TRBV7-9 and TRBJ2-2, is DTGVSQNPRHKITKRGQNVTFRCDPISEHNRLYWYRQTLGQGPEFLTYFQNEAQLEKSRLLSDRFSAERPKGSFSTLEIQRTEQGDSAMYLCASSLAPGVNTGELFFGEGSRLTVL.